The T cell receptor (beta chain) described here comes from a study of T-cell reconstitution after alpha-beta-depleted transplantation in children. Study results and caveats: Alpha-beta T cells about two months after transplant reportedly derived from several hundred expanded graft clones.

Regarding this clonotype: Its specificity is unknown.

The authors prepared the TCRbeta library with unique molecular identifiers. TCRdb itself ran the PCR reads through MiXCR, one entry per CDR3 protein. The sample gives about 580,000 distinct CDR3 sequences, more than 20% of which show up once; around an eighth is in the top ten. With 3 bases removed from V and 9 bases from J, the gap between germline ends came to 9 bases. The CDR3 runs 12 residues. The V call is TRBV12-3 or TRBV12-4, the J call TRBJ2-1; possible D gene TRBD1, 5 bases. The clonotype comes from a boy under two years old who had a stem cell transplant for acute myeloid leukemia, so the T cells may come from the graft donor. The source was PBMCs, mostly from graft donor cells, collected 360 days after TCRalphabeta/CD19-depleted stem cell transplant. DNA for the CDR3: TGTGCCAGCAGTTTCTACAGGTCTGAGCAGTTCTTC. Protein product: CASSFYRSEQFF.